A single sample gave rise to the 11 T cell receptor beta chains below, sequenced in a study of OX40 agonist ivuxolimab in advanced cancers. Data came from immunoSEQ multiplex PCR; TCRdb stores just in-frame clones and leaves some out. The sample lists tens of thousands of clones, about 88% occurring once. The sample consisted of CD4+ or CD8+ T cells sorted from blood, taken in a trial of the OX40 agonist ivuxolimab. The source of these receptors is an adult with an advanced solid tumor such as melanoma, head and neck, liver or kidney cancer.

The chain employs TRBV14 and TRBJ2-5; D is possibly TRBD2 (6 bases). Germline V CDR1 and CDR2: SGHDN, FVKESK. The CDR3 is 17 amino acids. V was pared by 2 bases and J by 0 bases, with 16 bases between. CDR3 residues: CASSQLRSDYYQETQYF. The CDR3 DNA sequence: TGTGCCAGCAGCCAACTGAGGTCGGACTACTACCAAGAGACCCAGTACTTC.

This chain links TRBV2 with TRBJ1-5; 9 bases map to TRBD1. This CDR3 has 16 residues. The germline V gene has CDR1 SNHLY and CDR2 FYNNEI. Unmatched junction bases numbered 8, after V lost 7 bases and J lost 1 base. CDR3 nucleotide sequence: TGTGCCAGCACTAGGGACAGGGTTGGGAGCAATCAGCCCCAGCATTTT. As protein: CASTRDRVGSNQPQHF.

The chain is built from TRBV28 and TRBJ1-2; 7 bases match TRBD1. The CDR3 length is 14 residues. With V trimmed by 5 bases and J by 5 bases, 8 bases remained unmatched. From germline, CDR1 is MDHEN and CDR2 SYDVKM. The CDR3 reads CASSPQGGAYGYTF. The CDR3 nucleotides are TGTGCCAGCAGTCCCCAGGGGGGAGCATATGGCTACACCTTC.

In its sample, this clone was seen once. The chain joins TRBV13 to TRBJ1-6; D call uncertain. Germline V gene sequence: CDR1 PRHDT, CDR2 FYEKMQ (reference sequence). The CDR3 is 13 residues long. Trimming took 0 bases from V and 10 from J, leaving 7 bases between them. Written as DNA, the CDR3 is TGTGCCAGCAGCTTAGGGGCGAAATCACCCCTCCACTTT. It translates to CASSLGAKSPLHF.

This chain connects TRBV9 to TRBJ1-3, with TRBD1 as a possible D gene (5 bases). With 3 bases removed from V and 4 bases from J, the gap between germline ends came to 14 bases. The CDR3 contains 15 residues. In germline, CDR1 is SGDLS, CDR2 YYNGEE. The CDR3 protein is CASSASGRTGNTIYF. DNA of the CDR3: TGTGCCAGCAGCGCCTCAGGGAGAACCGGAAACACCATATATTTT. The whole variable domain, filled in from reference TRBV9 and TRBJ1-3, reads DSGVTQTPKHLITATGQRVTLRCSPRSGDLSVYWYQQSLDQGLQFLIQYYNGEERAKGNILERFSAQQFPDLHSELNLSSLELGDSALYFCASSASGRTGNTIYFGEGSWLTVV.

The rearrangement links TRBV6-6 to TRBJ1-3; 8 bases are a match to TRBD1. V gave up 4 bases and J gave up 0 bases; unmatched junction bases: 5. Germline V CDR1 and CDR2: MNHNY, SVGAGI (reference sequence). The CDR3 runs to 16 residues. The CDR3 spells CASSSGQAGSGNTIYF. For the CDR3, the DNA is TGTGCCAGCAGTTCGGGACAGGCCGGCTCTGGAAACACCATATATTTT.

Only a few counts were recorded for this clone. The chain links TRBV29-1 to TRBJ2-3; D not certain. Germline CDR1 is SQVTM and CDR2 is ANQGSEA. Trimming took 4 bases from V and 0 from J, leaving 11 bases between them. CDR3 length: 14 amino acids. In nucleotides, the CDR3 is TGCAGCGTTGGCGTAGGTCATAGCACAGATACGCAGTATTTT. Protein product: CSVGVGHSTDTQYF.

The DNA of the CDR3 is TGTGCCAGCAGCTTTCCCCTAGACAGGGTTGGGGCCAACGTCCTGACTTTC. It codes for CASSFPLDRVGANVLTF. The chain combines TRBV28 with TRBJ2-6; 7 positions match TRBD1. Germline V gene data show CDR1 as MDHEN and CDR2 as SYDVKM. The CDR3 consists of 17 residues. Trimming took 6 bases from V and 3 from J; bases not matched to a gene: 11. Supplemented by reference TRBV28 and TRBJ2-6, the full variable domain reads DVKVTQSSRYLVKRTGEKVFLECVQDMDHENMFWYRQDPGLGLRLIYFSYDVKMKEKGDIPEGYSVSREKKERFSLILESASTNQTSMYLCASSFPLDRVGANVLTFGAGSRLTVL.

This chain uses TRBV4-3 with TRBJ2-7; D gene unclear. The CDR3 runs 16 residues. Germline assignment: CDR1 LGHNA and CDR2 YSLEER. Trimming stripped 0 bases from V and 0 bases from J, with 12 bases between. The CDR3 loop is CASSQDVRRSSYEQYF. CDR3 nucleotide sequence: TGCGCCAGCAGCCAAGATGTGCGACGGTCCTCCTACGAGCAGTACTTC.

V and J are TRBV6-6 and TRBJ2-4; 7 bases are a match to TRBD1. The CDR3 is 13 residues long. Trimming removed 6 bases from V and 5 bases from J; junction bases left unmatched: 4. Germline assignment: CDR1 MNHNY and CDR2 SVGAGI (reference sequence). CDR3 in amino acids: CASSRQGENIQYF. DNA of the CDR3: TGTGCCAGCAGCAGACAGGGAGAAAACATTCAGTACTTC.

V and J are TRBV4-1 and TRBJ2-2; D is possibly TRBD2 (5 bases). CDR1 and CDR2 from the germline V gene are MGHRA and YSYEKL. Trimming took off 1 base at V and 6 bases at J, with 18 bases between the two ends. The CDR3 spans 17 residues. The CDR3 loop is CASSQAPSGGSAGELFF. DNA of the CDR3: TGCGCCAGCAGCCAAGCCCCCTCCGGTGGGAGTGCCGGGGAGCTGTTTTTT.